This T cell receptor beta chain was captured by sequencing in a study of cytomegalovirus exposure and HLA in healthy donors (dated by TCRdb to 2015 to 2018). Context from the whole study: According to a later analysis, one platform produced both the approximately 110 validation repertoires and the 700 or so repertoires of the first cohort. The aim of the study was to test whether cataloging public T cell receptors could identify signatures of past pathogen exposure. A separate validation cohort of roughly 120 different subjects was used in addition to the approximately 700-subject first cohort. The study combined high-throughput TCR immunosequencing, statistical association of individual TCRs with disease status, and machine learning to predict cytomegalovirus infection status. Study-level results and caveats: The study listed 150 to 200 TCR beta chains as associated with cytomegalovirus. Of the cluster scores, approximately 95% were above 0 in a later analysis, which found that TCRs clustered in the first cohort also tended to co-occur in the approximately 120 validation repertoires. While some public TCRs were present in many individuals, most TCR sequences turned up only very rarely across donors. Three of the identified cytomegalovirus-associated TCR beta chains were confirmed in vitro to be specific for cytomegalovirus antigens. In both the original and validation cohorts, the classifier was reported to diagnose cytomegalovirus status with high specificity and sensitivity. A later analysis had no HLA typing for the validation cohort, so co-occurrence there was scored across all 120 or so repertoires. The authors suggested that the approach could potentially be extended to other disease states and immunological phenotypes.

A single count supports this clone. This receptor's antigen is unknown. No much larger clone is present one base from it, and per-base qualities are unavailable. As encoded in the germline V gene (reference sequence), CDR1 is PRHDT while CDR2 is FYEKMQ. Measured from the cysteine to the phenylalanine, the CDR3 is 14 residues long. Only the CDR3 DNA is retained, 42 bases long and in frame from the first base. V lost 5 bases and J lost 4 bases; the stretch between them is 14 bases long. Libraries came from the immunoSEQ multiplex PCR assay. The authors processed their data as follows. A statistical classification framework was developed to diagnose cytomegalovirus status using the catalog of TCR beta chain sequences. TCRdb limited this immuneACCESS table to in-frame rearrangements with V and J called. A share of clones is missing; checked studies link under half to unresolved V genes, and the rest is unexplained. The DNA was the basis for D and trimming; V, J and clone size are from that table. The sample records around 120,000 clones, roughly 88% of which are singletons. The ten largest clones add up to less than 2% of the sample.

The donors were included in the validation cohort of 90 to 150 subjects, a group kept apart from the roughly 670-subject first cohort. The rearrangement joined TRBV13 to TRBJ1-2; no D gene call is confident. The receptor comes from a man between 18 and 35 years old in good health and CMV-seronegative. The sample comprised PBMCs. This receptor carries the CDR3 CASSQEGRPYGYTF. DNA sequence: TGTGCCAGCAGCCAAGAGGGCAGGCCCTATGGCTACACCTTC.